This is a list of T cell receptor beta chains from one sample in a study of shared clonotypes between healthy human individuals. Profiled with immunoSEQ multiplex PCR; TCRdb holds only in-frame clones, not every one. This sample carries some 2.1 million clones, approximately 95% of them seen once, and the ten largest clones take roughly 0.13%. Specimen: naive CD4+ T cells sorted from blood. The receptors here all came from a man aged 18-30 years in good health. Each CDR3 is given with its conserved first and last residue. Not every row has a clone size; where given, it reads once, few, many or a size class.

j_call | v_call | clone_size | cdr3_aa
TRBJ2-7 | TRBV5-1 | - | CASSSRQGGTYEQYF
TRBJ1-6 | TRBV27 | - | CASSRSGSPLHF
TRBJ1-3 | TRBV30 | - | CAWSVHRGGNTIYF
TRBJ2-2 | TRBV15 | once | CATSREQKTGVNTGELFF
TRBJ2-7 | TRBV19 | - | CASRRTALGDEQYF
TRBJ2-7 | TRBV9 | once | CASSVGGWDLISYEQYF
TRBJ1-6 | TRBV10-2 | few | CASRGQINSPLHF
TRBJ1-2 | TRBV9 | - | CASSVGLGTGRGFYGYTF
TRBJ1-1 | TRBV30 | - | CAWSVRGWSSEAFF
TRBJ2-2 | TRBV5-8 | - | CASSFRTYEIGYTGELFF
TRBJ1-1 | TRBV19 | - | CASRWEGGAFF
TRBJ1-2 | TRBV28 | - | CASSSRGTSGYTF
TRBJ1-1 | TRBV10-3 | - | CAISPQGGSMNTEAFF
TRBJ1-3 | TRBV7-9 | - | CASSPPGGGSNTIYF
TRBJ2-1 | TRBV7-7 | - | CASSLGAGTYNEQFF
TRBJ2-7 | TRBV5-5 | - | CASSLTGTGYEQYF
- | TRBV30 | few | CAWSKDRGIYEQYF
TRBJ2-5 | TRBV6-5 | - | CASSSLSGGYQETQYF
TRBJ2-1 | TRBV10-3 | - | CAISGTSGGHNEQFF
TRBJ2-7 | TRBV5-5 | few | CASSPSGTGIYEQYF
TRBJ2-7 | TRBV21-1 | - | CASSKAGEGIDEQYF
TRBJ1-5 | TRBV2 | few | CASSDRGRQPQHF
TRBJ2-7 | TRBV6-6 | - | CASSYADGSYEQYF
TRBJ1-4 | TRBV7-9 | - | CASTMTGAYNEKLFF
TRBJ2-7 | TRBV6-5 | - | CASSLSGKGPYQQYF
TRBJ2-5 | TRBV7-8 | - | CASSLWEKETQYF
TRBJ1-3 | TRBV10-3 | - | CAISGQGSGNTIYF
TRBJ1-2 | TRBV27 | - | CASSFSRAGGYTF
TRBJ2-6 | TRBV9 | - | CASSVAGRYNSGANVLTF
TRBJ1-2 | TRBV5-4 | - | CASSFYGVMNYGYTF
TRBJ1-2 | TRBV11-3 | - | CASSLRLAGGVYGYTF
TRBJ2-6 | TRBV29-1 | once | CSVEGGSSGANVLTF
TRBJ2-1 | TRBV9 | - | CASSDRARSYNEQFF
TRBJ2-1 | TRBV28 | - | CASSHTRDSYNEQFF
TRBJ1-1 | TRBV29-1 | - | CSVRRNRDTEAFF
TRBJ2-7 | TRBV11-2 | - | CASSPVLPSYEQYF